The clone carrying this T cell receptor (beta chain) has at least ten counts. Its cognate antigen is unknown. These data belong to a study of molecular identifiers for immune sequencing clone quantification. The overall study: Replicate runs used RNA from about 19,000 or 110,000 naive CD8 cells, which was split five ways into aliquots, and four of those aliquots were then sequenced.

MiXCR was run by TCRdb on the PCR reads, yielding one entry per CDR3 protein. The sample consists of approximately 630,000 distinct CDR3 sequences, approximately 24% of them appearing once. Study-wide results and caveats: Over 99% of effector molecules, yet under 1% of naive-cell molecules, were held by clones above 20 RNA copies.

Trimming removed 2 bases at V and 1 base at J, with 16 bases between. The CDR3 sequence is 18 residues long. From germline, CDR1 is KGHDR and CDR2 SFDVKD. The clonotype comes from a human donor in good health. Some libraries in this study had Jurkat cell RNA spiked in. The rearrangement links TRBV24-1 to TRBJ2-2; possible D gene TRBD1, 6 bases. The sequenced sample consisted of naive CD8+ T cells from blood, with Jurkat cell RNA spiked in. Subset denoted: FACS-sorted CD8+CD4-CCR7+CD45RA+ naive T cells. This CDR3 reads CATSDSPPTGWNTGELFF. As DNA, the CDR3 is TGTGCCACCAGTGATTCACCCCCGACAGGTTGGAACACCGGGGAGCTGTTTTTT.